The 6 T cell receptor beta chains listed next were all sequenced from one sample in a study of lymphopenia after photon versus proton radiotherapy. TCRdb keeps only in-frame clones here, not all; method: immunoSEQ multiplex PCR. In the table there are more than 15,000 clones, around 85% of which are singletons. Sequences were derived from peripheral blood, sampled from a patient treated with proton-based radiotherapy. These receptor sequences come from a woman aged 55-70 years with cholangiocarcinoma. Some clones in this sample may be carry-over from other donors' samples.

This sequence joins TRBV19 and TRBJ1-1; no reliable D call. V lost 3 bases to trimming and J lost 6 bases, with 11 bases between them. The CDR3 runs 13 residues. CDR1 and CDR2 (germline): LNHDA, SQIVND (reference sequence). CDR3 amino acids: CASSILEGPEAFF. CDR3 DNA sequence: TGTGCCAGTAGTATTTTGGAAGGGCCTGAAGCTTTCTTT.

This chain's CDR3 is CASSPVTGDSYEQYF. In DNA form, the CDR3 reads TGCGCCAGCAGCCCCGTGACAGGGGATTCCTACGAGCAGTACTTC. This chain links TRBV5-1 with TRBJ2-5; the match to TRBD1 covers 8 bases. TRBJ2-7 matches the DNA end more closely, so the J call is doubtful. This CDR3 is built from 15 residues. CDR1 and CDR2 from the germline V gene are SGHRS and YFSETQ.

V gene TRBV2 combines with J gene TRBJ2-5; D unclear. The V gene lost 7 bases and the J gene lost 0 bases, with 3 bases spanning the gap. Germline V gene data show CDR1 as SNHLY and CDR2 as FYNNEI. This CDR3 is 11 amino acids long. CDR3 sequence reads: CASTYQETQYF. The CDR3 region has the DNA TGTGCCAGCACCTACCAAGAGACCCAGTACTTC.

The chain employs TRBV4-1 and TRBJ2-5, with D maybe TRBD2 (6 bases). The CDR3 is made up of 14 amino acids. V shed 0 bases and J shed 4 bases, with 9 bases lying between them. Germline CDR1 MGHRA, CDR2 YSYEKL. The DNA for the CDR3 is TGCGCCAGCAGCCAAGATAAGGGAGGAGAGACCCAGTACTTC. As protein: CASSQDKGGETQYF.

This clone was counted once. The rearrangement uses TRBV19 and TRBJ1-5, with 8 bases fitting TRBD1. Germline CDR1 is LNHDA and CDR2 is SQIVND (reference sequence). This CDR3 is built from 16 residues. The junction had 7 bases not matched to a gene; V was cut back by 3 bases and J by 3 bases. The CDR3 region is CASSIRTGRFNQPQHF. CDR3 nucleotide sequence: TGTGCCAGTAGTATTCGGACAGGGAGATTCAATCAGCCCCAGCATTTT.

A single count supports this clone. The V and J genes are TRBV6-4 and TRBJ1-4; 11 bases agree with TRBD1. Germline V CDR1 and CDR2: MRHNA, SNTAGT. The CDR3 is 16 amino acids. The junction had 7 bases not matched to a gene; V was cut back by 6 bases and J by 4 bases. CDR3: CASRGQGAISNEKLFF. The CDR3 DNA reads as TGTGCCAGCAGAGGACAGGGGGCAATTAGTAATGAAAAACTGTTTTTT.